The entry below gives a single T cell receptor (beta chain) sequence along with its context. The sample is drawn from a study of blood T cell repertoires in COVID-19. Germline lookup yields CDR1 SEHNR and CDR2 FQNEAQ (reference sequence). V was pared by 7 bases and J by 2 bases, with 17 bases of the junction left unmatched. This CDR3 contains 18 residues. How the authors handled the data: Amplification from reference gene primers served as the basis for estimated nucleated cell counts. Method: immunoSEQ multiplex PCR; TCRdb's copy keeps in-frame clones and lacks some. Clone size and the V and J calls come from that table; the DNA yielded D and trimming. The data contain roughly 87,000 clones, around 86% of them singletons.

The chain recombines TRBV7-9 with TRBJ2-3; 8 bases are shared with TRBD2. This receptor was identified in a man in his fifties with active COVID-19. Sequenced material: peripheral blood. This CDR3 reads CASTDPGGTVSYTDTQYF. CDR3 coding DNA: TGTGCCAGCACTGATCCGGGGGGGACCGTCTCTTACACAGATACGCAGTATTTT.